Reported below is one T cell receptor (beta chain). Germline is not matched at one junction end, which may reflect a read error. The sample belongs to a study of regulatory T cells in long-lasting Graves disease. The time point denotes: newly diagnosed GD, antithyroid drugs for less than 3 months. Preparation of the TCR library used RNA extracted from PBMCs. The CDR3 contains 13 residues. According to the study, TCR beta libraries were built with iRepertoire HTBI primers and CDR3-region Arm-PCR. TCRdb re-called the multiplex PCR reads with MiXCR, one entry per CDR3 protein. The sample contains a few hundred thousand distinct CDR3 sequences, roughly 21% of which appear only once.

The rearrangement links TRBV12-3 or TRBV12-4 to TRBJ1-1; TRBD1 might be the D (6 bases). The receptor's source is a female donor with Graves disease. Sequences were derived from peripheral blood mononuclear cells (PBMCs), sampled at new diagnosis, from a patient treated with antithyroid drugs. Here the CDR3 DNA reads TGCGCCAGCAGTTTGGACAGTATGAATGAAGCTTTCTTT. As protein: CASSLDSMNEAFF.